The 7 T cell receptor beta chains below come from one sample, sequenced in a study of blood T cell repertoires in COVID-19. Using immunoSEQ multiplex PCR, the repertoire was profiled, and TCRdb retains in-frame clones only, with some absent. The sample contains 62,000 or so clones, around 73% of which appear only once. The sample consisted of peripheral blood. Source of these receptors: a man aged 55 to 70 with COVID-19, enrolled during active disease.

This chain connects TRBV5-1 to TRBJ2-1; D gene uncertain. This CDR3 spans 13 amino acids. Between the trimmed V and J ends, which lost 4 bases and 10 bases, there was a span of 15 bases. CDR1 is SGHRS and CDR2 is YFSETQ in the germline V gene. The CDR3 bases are TGCGCCAGCAGCCGGTCCCTGGTGCCGGAGCAGTTCTTC. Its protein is CASSRSLVPEQFF.

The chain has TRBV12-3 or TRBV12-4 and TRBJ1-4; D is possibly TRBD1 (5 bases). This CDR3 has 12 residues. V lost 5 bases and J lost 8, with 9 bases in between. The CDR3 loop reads CASSRPGEKLFF. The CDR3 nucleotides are TGTGCCAGCAGTCGACCAGGGGAAAAACTGTTTTTT.

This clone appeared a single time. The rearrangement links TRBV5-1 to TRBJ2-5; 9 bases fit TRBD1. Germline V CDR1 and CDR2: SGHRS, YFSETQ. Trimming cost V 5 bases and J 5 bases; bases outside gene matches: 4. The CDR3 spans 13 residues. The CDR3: CASRGQGEETQYF. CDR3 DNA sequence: TGCGCCAGCAGGGGACAGGGTGAGGAGACCCAGTACTTC. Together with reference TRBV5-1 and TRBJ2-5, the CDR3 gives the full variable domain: KAGVTQTPRYLIKTRGQQVTLSCSPISGHRSVSWYQQTPGQGLQFLFEYFSETQRNKGNFPGRFSGRQFSNSRSEMNVSTLELGDSALYLCASRGQGEETQYFGPGTRLLVL.

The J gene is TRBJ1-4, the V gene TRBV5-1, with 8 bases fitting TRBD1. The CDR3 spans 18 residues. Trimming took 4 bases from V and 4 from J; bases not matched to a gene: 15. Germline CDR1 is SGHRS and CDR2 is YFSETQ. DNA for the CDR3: TGCGCCAGCAGCCTTAGGACAGGGCTACGAGCTAATAATGAAAAACTGTTTTTT. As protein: CASSLRTGLRANNEKLFF.

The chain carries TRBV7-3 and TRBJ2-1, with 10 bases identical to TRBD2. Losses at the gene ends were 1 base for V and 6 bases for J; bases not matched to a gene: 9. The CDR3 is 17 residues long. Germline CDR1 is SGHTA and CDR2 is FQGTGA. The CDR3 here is CASSLRSSGSYVNEQFF. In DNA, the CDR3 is TGTGCCAGCAGCTTAAGGTCTAGCGGGAGTTACGTCAATGAGCAGTTCTTC.

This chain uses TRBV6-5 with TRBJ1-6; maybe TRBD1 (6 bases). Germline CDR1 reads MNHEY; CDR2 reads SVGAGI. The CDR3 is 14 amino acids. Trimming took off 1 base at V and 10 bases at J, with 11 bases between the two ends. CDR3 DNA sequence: TGTGCCAGCAGTTACTTACAGGGCGGATCACCCCTCCACTTT. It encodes CASSYLQGGSPLHF.

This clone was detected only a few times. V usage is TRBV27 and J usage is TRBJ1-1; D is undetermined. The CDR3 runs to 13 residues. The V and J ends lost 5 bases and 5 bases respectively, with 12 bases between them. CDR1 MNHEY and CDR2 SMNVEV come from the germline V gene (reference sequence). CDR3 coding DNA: TGTGCCAGCAGTCGTAGACGGGAGACTGAAGCTTTCTTT. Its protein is CASSRRRETEAFF.